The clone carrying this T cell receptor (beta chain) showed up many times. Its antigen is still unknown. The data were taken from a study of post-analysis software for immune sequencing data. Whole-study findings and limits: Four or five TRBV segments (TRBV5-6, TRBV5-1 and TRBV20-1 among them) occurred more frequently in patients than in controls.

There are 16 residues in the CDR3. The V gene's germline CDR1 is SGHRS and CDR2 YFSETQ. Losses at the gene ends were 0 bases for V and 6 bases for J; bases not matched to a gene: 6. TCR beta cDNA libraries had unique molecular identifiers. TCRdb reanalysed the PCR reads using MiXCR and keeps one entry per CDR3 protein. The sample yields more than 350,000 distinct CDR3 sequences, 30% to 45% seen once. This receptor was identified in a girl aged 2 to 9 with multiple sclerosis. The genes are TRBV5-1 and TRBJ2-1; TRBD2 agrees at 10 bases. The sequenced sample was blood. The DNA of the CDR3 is TGCGCCAGCAGCTTGGCCTCTAGCGGGGGCTTCAATGAGCAGTTCTTC. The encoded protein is CASSLASSGGFNEQFF.